Included here is one TCR beta chain sequence, with context. This clonotype was observed a few times. Its antigen remains undetermined. Nothing much larger sits one base from this clone, and base qualities are not available. The CDR3 goes from the cysteine to the phenylalanine over 14 residues. CDR3 DNA only is kept here, 42 bases in frame from base 1. Trimming takes 0 bases from V and 7 bases from J, and the germline ends sit 16 bases apart. CDR1 DFQATT and CDR2 SNEGSKA are derived from the germline V gene (reference sequence). Immediately after resection, surgical brain or tumor specimens were cryofrozen in liquid nitrogen, with peripheral blood cells collected concurrently. TCR alpha and beta CDR3 regions were amplified with the iRepertoire nested amplicon-rescue multiplex PCR (arm-PCR) platform from RNA. One-step reverse transcription and amplification used about 95-400 ng of tissue mRNA or PBMC total RNA as input. After bead purification, a secondary multiplex PCR added Illumina adapters, and libraries were gel-purified between 200 and 400 bp. Internal 6-nucleotide barcodes were carried by the libraries and were used for demultiplexing. The libraries were sequenced on an Illumina MiSeq using 2x220 or 2x250 nucleotide paired-end reads. The study's processing was this. Paired reads were merged using FLASH 1.2.11 and were aligned to the GRCh37 human genome using BWA-MEM, after which TRA and TRB reads were extracted. V and J assignment used an IMGT-derived reference of cassette sequences and CDR3 motifs that included pseudogenes. Three-frame translation of reads was performed, and productive CDR3s were defined as those with a C...FGXG motif and no stop codons. Unique combinations of V-J cassette pair and CDR3 amino acid sequence were defined as clonotypes. Filtering of reads was based on Hamming distance, with the threshold set by the sequence error rate of each sample in mapped regions. TCRdb redid the processing of the public reads, applying fastp at Q25 and MiXCR, and retained in-frame beta chains. Each entry merges the rows of one CDR3 protein and shows their most common DNA and genes. TCRdb, not the authors, supplied the V and J calls. The sample table lists about 380,000 distinct CDR3 sequences, approximately 42% of them with a count of one. The ten largest make up around 13% of the sample.

This record belongs to a study of glioma-infiltrating T cells listed by TCRdb under 2016. Broadly, across the study: The low-grade gliomas were WHO grade II oligodendrogliomas or astrocytomas, while the glioblastomas were WHO grade IV tumors sampled at initial diagnosis rather than at recurrent diagnosis. Glioma patients received dexamethasone for six or fewer days before surgery. TCR alpha- and beta-chain repertoires were sequenced from glioma tissue, non-neoplastic brain tissue and matched peripheral blood mononuclear cells. Sequencing coverage of about 4- to 11-fold of 1.1 million or so peripheral T cells was targeted for blood libraries. The paired cohort was made up of three low-grade glioma patients, eight primary glioblastoma patients and three non-glioma patients who contributed non-neoplastic brain tissue. Each tissue-infiltrating repertoire was compared with the same patient's peripheral blood repertoire to measure divergence between tissue and blood T-cell populations.

The paper's findings and limits, for the study overall: Group comparisons rested on small numbers: three non-neoplastic, three low-grade glioma and 7 or 8 glioblastoma patients. Only a very small number of CDR3 sequences turned up in both tissue and blood, a result put down to high CDR3 diversity combined with limited sampling. A signature set of shared blood CDR3 motifs marked patients with low tissue-blood divergence and was depleted in highly divergent patients. VJ-independent divergence between tissue and blood was found to be below expectation in non-neoplastic patients but above expectation in all gliomas, particularly low-grade gliomas.

Sequences were obtained from glioma tissue, nonneoplastic brain tissue, or PBMCs (not recorded which). The chain joins TRBV20-1 to TRBJ2-7, and the D gene may be TRBD1, 6 bases matching. The TCR was taken from a human donor with low-grade glioma or glioblastoma, undergoing nonglioma brain surgery, or in good health (not recorded which). DNA sequence: TGCAGTGCTAGAGATCCCCTGGGGGCTAATGAGCAGTACTTC. Its translation is CSARDPLGANEQYF.